This T cell receptor beta chain was recorded in a study of post-analysis software for immune sequencing data. Across the whole study: Patients with relapsing-remitting, secondary progressive and progressive-relapsing multiple sclerosis courses were all represented.

CDR1 is DFQATT, CDR2 SNEGSKA, per germline (reference sequence). The length of the CDR3 is 16 residues. The ends lost 3 bases at V and 7 bases at J; junction bases unmatched: 13. Concerning this clonotype: Antigen: not known.

Study-level findings and limits: Significantly decreased normalized Chao1 diversity was recorded for multiple sclerosis patients relative to controls. Comparison of patients with controls showed five TRBV segments more frequent in patients, TRBV5-6, TRBV5-1 and TRBV20-1 among them. Strong same-batch co-clustering of samples appeared with F measure clustering.

cDNA libraries of TCR beta carried unique molecular identifiers. TCRdb re-called the PCR reads with MiXCR, one entry per CDR3 protein. The sample yields approximately 440,000 distinct CDR3 sequences, roughly 45% seen once. The clonotype originates from a girl aged 5-17 years with multiple sclerosis. This sequence joins TRBV20-1 and TRBJ2-1; 9 positions match TRBD2. The sequencing sample was made of blood. The CDR3 bases are TGCAGTGCTAGGGCAAATAGCGGGAGAATGAGGAATGAGCAGTTCTTC. Protein sequence: CSARANSGRMRNEQFF.